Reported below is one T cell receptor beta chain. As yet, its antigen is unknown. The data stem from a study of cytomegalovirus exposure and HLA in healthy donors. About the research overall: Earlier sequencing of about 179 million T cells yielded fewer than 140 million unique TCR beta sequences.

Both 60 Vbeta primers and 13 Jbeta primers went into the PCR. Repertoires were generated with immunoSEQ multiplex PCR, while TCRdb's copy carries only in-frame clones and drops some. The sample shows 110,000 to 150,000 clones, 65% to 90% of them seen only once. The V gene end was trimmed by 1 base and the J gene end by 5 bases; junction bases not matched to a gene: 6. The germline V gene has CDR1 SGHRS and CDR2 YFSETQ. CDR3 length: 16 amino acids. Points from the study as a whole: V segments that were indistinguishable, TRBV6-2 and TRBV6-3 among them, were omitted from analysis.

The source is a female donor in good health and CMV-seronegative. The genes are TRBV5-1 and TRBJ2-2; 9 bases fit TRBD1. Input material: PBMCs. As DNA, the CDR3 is TGCGCCAGCAGCTTGACAGGGGGCGAGGGGACCGGGGAGCTGTTTTTT. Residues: CASSLTGGEGTGELFF.